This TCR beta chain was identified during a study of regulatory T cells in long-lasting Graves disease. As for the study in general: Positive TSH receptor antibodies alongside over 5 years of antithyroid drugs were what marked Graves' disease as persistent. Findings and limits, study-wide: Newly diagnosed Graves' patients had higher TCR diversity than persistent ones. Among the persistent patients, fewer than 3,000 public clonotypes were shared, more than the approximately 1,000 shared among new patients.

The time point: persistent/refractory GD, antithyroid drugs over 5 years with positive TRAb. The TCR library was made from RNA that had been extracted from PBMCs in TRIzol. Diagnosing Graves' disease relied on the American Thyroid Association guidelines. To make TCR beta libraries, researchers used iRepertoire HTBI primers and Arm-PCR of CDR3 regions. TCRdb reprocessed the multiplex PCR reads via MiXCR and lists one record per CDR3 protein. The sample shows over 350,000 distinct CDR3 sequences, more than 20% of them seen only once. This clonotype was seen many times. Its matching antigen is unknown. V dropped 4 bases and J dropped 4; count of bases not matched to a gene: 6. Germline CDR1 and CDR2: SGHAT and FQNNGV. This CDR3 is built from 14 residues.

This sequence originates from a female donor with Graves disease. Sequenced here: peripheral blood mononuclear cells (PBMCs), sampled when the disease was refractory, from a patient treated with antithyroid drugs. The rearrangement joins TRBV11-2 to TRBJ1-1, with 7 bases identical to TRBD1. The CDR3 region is CASSSDRVGTEAFF. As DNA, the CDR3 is TGTGCCAGCAGCTCCGACAGGGTTGGCACTGAAGCTTTCTTT.